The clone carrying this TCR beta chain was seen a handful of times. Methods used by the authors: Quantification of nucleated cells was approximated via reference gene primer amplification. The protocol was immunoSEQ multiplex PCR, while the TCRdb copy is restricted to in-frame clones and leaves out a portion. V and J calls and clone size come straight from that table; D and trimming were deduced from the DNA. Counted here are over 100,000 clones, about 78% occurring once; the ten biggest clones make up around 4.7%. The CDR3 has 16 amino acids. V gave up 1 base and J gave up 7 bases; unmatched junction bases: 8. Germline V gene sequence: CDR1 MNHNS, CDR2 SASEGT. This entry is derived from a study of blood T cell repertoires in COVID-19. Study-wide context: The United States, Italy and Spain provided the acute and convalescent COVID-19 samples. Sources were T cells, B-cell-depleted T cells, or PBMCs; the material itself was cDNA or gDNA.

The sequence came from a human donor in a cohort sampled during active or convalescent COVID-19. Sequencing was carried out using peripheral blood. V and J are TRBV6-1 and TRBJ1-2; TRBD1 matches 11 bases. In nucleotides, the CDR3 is TGTGCCAGCAGTGAAGTGCTCAGGACAGGGGGCTCTGGCTACACCTTC. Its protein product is CASSEVLRTGGSGYTF.